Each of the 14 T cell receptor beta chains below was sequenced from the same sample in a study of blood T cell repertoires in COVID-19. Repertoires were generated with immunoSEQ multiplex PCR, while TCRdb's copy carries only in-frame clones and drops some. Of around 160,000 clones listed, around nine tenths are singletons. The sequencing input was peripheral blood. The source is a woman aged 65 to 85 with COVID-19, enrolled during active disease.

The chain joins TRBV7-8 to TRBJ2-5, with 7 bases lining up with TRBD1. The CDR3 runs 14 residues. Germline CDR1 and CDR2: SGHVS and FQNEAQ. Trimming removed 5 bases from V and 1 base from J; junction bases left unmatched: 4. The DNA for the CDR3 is TGTGCCAGCAGCCGAGACAGGGCCCAAGAGACCCAGTACTTC. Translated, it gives CASSRDRAQETQYF.

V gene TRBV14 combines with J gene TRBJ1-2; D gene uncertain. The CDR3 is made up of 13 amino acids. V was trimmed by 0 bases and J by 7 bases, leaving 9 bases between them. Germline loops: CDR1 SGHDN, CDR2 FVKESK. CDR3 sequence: CASSQDTAGGYTF. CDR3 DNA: TGTGCCAGCAGCCAAGATACGGCGGGTGGCTACACCTTC.

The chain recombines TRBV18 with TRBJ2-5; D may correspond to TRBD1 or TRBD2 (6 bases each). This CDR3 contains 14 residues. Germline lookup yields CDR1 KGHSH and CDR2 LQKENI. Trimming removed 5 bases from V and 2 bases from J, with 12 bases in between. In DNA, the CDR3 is TGTGCCAGCTCAACACAGGGAGGTCAAGAGACCCAGTACTTC. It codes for CASSTQGGQETQYF.

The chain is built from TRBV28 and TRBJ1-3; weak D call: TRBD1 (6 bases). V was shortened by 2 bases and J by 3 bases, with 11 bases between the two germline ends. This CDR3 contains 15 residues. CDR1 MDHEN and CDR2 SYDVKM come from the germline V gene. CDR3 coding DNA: TGTGCCAGCAGTTTAAGTCAGGGGAGTGGAAACACCATATATTTT. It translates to CASSLSQGSGNTIYF.

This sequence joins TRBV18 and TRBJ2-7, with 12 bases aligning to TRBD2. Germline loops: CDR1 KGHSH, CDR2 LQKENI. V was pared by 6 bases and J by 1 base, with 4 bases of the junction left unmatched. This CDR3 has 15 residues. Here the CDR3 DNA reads TGTGCCAGCTCGCCAGGACTAGCGGGGTCCTACGAGCAGTACTTC. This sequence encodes CASSPGLAGSYEQYF.

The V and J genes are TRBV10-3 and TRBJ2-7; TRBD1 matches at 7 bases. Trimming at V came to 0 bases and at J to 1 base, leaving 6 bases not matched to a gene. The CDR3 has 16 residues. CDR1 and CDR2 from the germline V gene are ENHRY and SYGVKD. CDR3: CAISESATGISYEQYF. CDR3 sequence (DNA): TGTGCCATCAGTGAGTCAGCGACAGGGATATCCTACGAGCAGTACTTC.

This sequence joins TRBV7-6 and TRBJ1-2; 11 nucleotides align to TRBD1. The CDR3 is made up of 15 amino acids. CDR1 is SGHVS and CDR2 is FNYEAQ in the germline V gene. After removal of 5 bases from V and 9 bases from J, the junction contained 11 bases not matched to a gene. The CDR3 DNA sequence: TGTGCCAGCAGCCCGTCGCGCGGACAGGGGGCAAGCTACACCTTC. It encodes CASSPSRGQGASYTF. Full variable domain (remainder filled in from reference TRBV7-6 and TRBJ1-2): GAGVSQSPRYKVTKRGQDVALRCDPISGHVSLYWYRQALGQGPEFLTYFNYEAQQDKSGLPNDRFSAERPEGSISTLTIQRTEQRDSAMYRCASSPSRGQGASYTFGSGTRLTVV.

CDR3 in DNA: TGTGCCAGCAGCTTAGGATTAAGCGGGATTGCAACTAATGAAAAACTGTTTTTT. It translates to CASSLGLSGIATNEKLFF. The V and J genes are TRBV7-9 and TRBJ1-4; D is undetermined. V was clipped by 1 base and J by 0 bases, with 15 bases between them. Germline-derived CDR1 and CDR2 are SEHNR and FQNEAQ (reference sequence). This CDR3 contains 18 residues. Using reference TRBV7-9 and TRBJ1-4 for the parts outside the CDR3, the full variable domain is DTGVSQNPRHKITKRGQNVTFRCDPISEHNRLYWYRQTLGQGPEFLTYFQNEAQLEKSRLLSDRFSAERPKGSFSTLEIQRTEQGDSAMYLCASSLGLSGIATNEKLFFGSGTQLSVL.

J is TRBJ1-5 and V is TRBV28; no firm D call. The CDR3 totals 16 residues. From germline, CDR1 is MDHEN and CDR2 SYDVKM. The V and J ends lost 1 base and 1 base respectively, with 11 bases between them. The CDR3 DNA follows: TGTGCCAGCAGTTTATTCCAGCTAGGAAGCAATCAGCCCCAGCATTTT. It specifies CASSLFQLGSNQPQHF.

The DNA for the CDR3 is TGTGCCAGCAGTGCCACAGGGGTGGAGGGTGAAGCTTTCTTT. Its translation: CASSATGVEGEAFF. The chain combines TRBV6-4 with TRBJ1-1; 7 bases are shared with TRBD1. Germline V gives CDR1 MRHNA, CDR2 SNTAGT. The trim removed 4 bases at V and 7 bases at J, leaving 9 bases unmatched. This CDR3 region has 14 residues.

The CDR3 reads CASRGQGGVQPQHF. The CDR3 DNA is TGTGCCAGCAGAGGGCAGGGCGGCGTGCAGCCCCAGCATTTT. V usage is TRBV28 and J usage is TRBJ1-5; weak D call: TRBD1 (5 bases). The germline V gene encodes CDR1 MDHEN and CDR2 SYDVKM. This CDR3 region has 14 residues. The germline V and J ends were trimmed by 6 bases and 7 bases, with 16 bases remaining between them.

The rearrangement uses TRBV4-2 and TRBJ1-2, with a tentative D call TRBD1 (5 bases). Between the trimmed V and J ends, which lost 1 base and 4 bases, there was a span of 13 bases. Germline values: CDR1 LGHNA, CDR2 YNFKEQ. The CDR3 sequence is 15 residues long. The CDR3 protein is CASSQVSQGSYGYTF. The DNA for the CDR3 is TGTGCCAGCAGCCAAGTATCCCAGGGCTCCTATGGCTACACCTTC.

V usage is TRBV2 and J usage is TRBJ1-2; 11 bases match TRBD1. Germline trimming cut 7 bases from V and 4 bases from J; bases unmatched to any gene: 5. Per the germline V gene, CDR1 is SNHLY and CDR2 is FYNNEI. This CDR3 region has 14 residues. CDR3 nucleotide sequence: TGTGCCAGCACCGGACAGGGGGCGGCCTATGGCTACACCTTC. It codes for CASTGQGAAYGYTF. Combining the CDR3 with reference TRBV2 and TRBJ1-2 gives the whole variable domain EPEVTQTPSHQVTQMGQEVILRCVPISNHLYFYWYRQILGQKVEFLVSFYNNEISEKSEIFDDQFSVERPDGSNFTLKIRSTKLEDSAMYFCASTGQGAAYGYTFGSGTRLTVV.

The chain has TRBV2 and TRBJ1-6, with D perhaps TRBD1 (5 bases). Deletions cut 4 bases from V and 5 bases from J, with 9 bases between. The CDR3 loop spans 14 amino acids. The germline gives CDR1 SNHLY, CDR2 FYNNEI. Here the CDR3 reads CASSGQTHNSPLHF. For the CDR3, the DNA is TGTGCCAGCAGTGGACAGACTCATAATTCACCCCTCCACTTT.